This T cell receptor beta chain comes out of a study of blood T cell repertoires in COVID-19. Study-level background: Some COVID-19 samples were acute and others convalescent; all came from the United States, Italy and Spain.

The J segment lost 1 base and the V segment lost 2 bases, leaving 1 base of the junction unmatched. Germline values: CDR1 SEHNR, CDR2 FQNEAQ (reference sequence). CDR3 length: 15 amino acids. Only in-frame clones appear in the TCRdb table, and some are missing; sequencing was by immunoSEQ multiplex PCR. Of more than 250,000 clones in the sample, approximately 85% were seen once. This TCR derives from a man aged 30 to 39 who had recovered from COVID-19. What was sequenced was PBMCs or T cells enriched from blood (not recorded which). The chain has TRBV7-9 and TRBJ2-5; 10 nucleotides align to TRBD2. The DNA of the CDR3 is TGTGCCAGCAGCTTAAGCGGGGGGGCCCAAGAGACCCAGTACTTC. Its protein product is CASSLSGGAQETQYF.